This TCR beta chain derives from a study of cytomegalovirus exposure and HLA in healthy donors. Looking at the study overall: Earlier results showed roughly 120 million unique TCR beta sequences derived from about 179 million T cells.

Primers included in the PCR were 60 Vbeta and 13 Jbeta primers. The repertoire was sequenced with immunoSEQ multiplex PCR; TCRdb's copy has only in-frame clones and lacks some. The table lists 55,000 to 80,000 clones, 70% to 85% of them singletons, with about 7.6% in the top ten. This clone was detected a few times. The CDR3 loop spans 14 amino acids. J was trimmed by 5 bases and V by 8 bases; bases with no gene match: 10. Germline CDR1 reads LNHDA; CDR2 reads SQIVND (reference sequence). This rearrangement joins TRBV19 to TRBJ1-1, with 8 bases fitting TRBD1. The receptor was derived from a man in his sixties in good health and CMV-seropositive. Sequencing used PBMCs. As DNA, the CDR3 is TGTGCCAGTTCCGCGCGGACAGGGAGTACTGAAGCTTTCTTT. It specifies CASSARTGSTEAFF. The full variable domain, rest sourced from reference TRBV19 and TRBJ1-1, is DGGITQSPKYLFRKEGQNVTLSCEQNLNHDAMYWYRQDPGQGLRLIYYSQIVNDFQKGDIAEGYSVSREKKESFPLTVTSAQKNPTAFYLCASSARTGSTEAFFGQGTRLTVV.